Sequencing of this T cell receptor (beta chain) was carried out in a study of T cell responses to AZD1222 COVID-19 vaccine. The CDR3 has 8 amino acids. Germline V gene sequence: CDR1 GTSNPN, CDR2 SVGIG (reference sequence). In regard to this clone: Its matching antigen is unknown. Its ends do not fully match the called genes, so a read error is possible.

Data came from immunoSEQ multiplex PCR; TCRdb stores just in-frame clones and leaves some out. The profile covers about 91,000 clones, with roughly 90% appearing a single time and about 3% taken by the ten largest. Study outcomes and limitations: Possibly, clonal diversity was underestimated; donors were largely white British and included more females. Repertoire sampling was restricted to post-peak T cell response timepoints. Reports indicate that nearly half of spike-specific TCRs are directed at unmutated variant regions.

The receptor's source is an adult who received the AZD1222 COVID-19 vaccine. The J gene is TRBJ1-2, the V gene TRBV30, with D hard to call. The specimen comprised peripheral blood, sampled 28 days after the second AZD1222 dose. DNA for the CDR3: TGTGACTGGAGGGCGTCCTTCTTC. This gives the protein CDWRASFF.